One sample yielded the 11 T cell receptor beta chains listed below, sequenced in a study of lymphopenia after photon versus proton radiotherapy. Here immunoSEQ multiplex PCR was the method, and the copy in TCRdb shows in-frame clones only, minus some. This sample yields 150,000 to 200,000 clones, of which roughly nine tenths are seen a single time; roughly 4.7% belongs to the top ten. This specimen consisted of peripheral blood, obtained from a patient treated with photon-based radiotherapy. The receptor set was obtained from a man between 45 and 60 years old with gastric cancer.

In this sample, this clone turned up once. This chain links TRBV30 with TRBJ2-7; TRBD2 is a possible D gene (7 bases). The CDR3 has 14 amino acids. Trimming took 6 bases from V and 3 from J, leaving 18 bases between them. The V gene's germline CDR1 is GTSNPN and CDR2 SVGIG (reference sequence). CDR3 DNA sequence: TGTGCCTGCCGCGAGGGGGGGATTCGCTACGAGCAGTACTTC. Amino acid sequence: CACREGGIRYEQYF.

This chain connects TRBV27 to TRBJ2-1; 7 bases fit TRBD1. Trimming cost V 4 bases and J 0 bases; bases outside gene matches: 6. The CDR3 contains 16 residues. Germline CDR1 is MNHEY and CDR2 is SMNVEV (reference sequence). CDR3 nucleotides: TGTGCCAGCAGTTCCCGGACAGGAAGCTCCTACAATGAGCAGTTCTTC. Protein sequence: CASSSRTGSSYNEQFF.

This sequence joins TRBV11-3 and TRBJ1-3, with a weak D call TRBD1 (6 bases). Deletions cut 5 bases from V and 4 bases from J, with 15 bases between. Germline CDR1 and CDR2: SGHNT and YENEEA. The CDR3 covers 15 residues. This CDR3 reads CASSADRGAGNTIYF. The CDR3 DNA reads TGTGCCAGCAGCGCAGACCGGGGGGCCGGAAACACCATATATTTT.

This chain uses TRBV5-6 with TRBJ2-3, with unresolved D. Deletions cut 0 bases from V and 6 bases from J, with 2 bases between. The CDR3 has 11 amino acids. CDR1 and CDR2 from the germline V gene are SGHDT and YYEEEE. The CDR3 region has the DNA TGTGCCAGCAGCTTGGCCGATACGCAGTATTTT. Its protein is CASSLADTQYF.

The V and J genes are TRBV19 and TRBJ2-7, with TRBD2 matching over 12 bases. Germline trimming cut 6 bases from V and 5 bases from J; bases unmatched to any gene: 8. Germline V gene sequence: CDR1 LNHDA, CDR2 SQIVND (reference sequence). The CDR3 is made up of 15 amino acids. In DNA form, the CDR3 reads TGTGCCAGTAGCATACTAGCGGGAGGTAACAACGAGCAGTACTTC. Its translation is CASSILAGGNNEQYF.

This chain links TRBV6-6 with TRBJ2-2; 9 bases align to TRBD2. Per the germline V gene, CDR1 is MNHNY and CDR2 is SVGAGI (reference sequence). This CDR3 comprises 16 residues. With V trimmed by 2 bases and J by 4 bases, 5 bases remained unmatched. The CDR3 sequence: CASSYEAGGFTGELFF. CDR3 in DNA: TGTGCCAGCAGTTACGAGGCGGGAGGGTTCACCGGGGAGCTGTTTTTT.

This clone was counted at least ten times. The rearrangement links TRBV2 to TRBJ1-1; 9 bases line up with TRBD1. Germline V gene lookup returns CDR1 SNHLY and CDR2 FYNNEI. The CDR3 covers 14 residues. V shed 5 bases, J shed 4 bases, and the junction held 5 bases outside the gene matches. The CDR3 DNA is TGTGCCAGCAGTTTACAGGGGGCGGCCACTGAAGCTTTCTTT. Translated, it gives CASSLQGAATEAFF.

The chain combines TRBV7-2 with TRBJ2-1; perhaps TRBD2 as D (6 bases). V dropped 1 base and J dropped 8 bases, with 12 bases sitting between them. Germline values: CDR1 SGHTA, CDR2 FQGNSA. The CDR3 contains 14 residues. The CDR3 DNA is TGTGCCAGCAGCTTAGGCGGGATGGGCGATGAGCAGTTCTTC. Amino acid sequence: CASSLGGMGDEQFF.

This clone was counted only a few times. The CDR3 DNA reads as TGTGCCAGCAGCTCACTCCCGAGGGGTAATGAAAAACTGTTTTTT. Translated, it gives CASSSLPRGNEKLFF. The V call is TRBV7-9, the J call TRBJ1-4; possibly TRBD1 for D (5 bases). The germline V gene has CDR1 SEHNR and CDR2 FQNEAQ (reference sequence). Trimming took 4 bases from V and 4 from J, leaving 13 bases between them. This CDR3 comprises 15 residues. The full variable domain, in which reference TRBV7-9 and TRBJ1-4 provide the parts outside the CDR3, is DTGVSQNPRHKITKRGQNVTFRCDPISEHNRLYWYRQTLGQGPEFLTYFQNEAQLEKSRLLSDRFSAERPKGSFSTLEIQRTEQGDSAMYLCASSSLPRGNEKLFFGSGTQLSVL.

The rearrangement links TRBV7-6 to TRBJ2-7; 9 bases map to TRBD2. The CDR3 extends over 17 amino acids. Trimming removed 3 bases from V and 3 bases from J; junction bases left unmatched: 12. Germline-derived CDR1 and CDR2 are SGHVS and FNYEAQ. CDR3 region: CASSLEKPLAGRYEQYF. The CDR3 DNA reads TGTGCCAGCAGCTTGGAGAAGCCTCTAGCGGGACGCTACGAGCAGTACTTC. Full variable domain (remainder filled in from reference TRBV7-6 and TRBJ2-7): GAGVSQSPRYKVTKRGQDVALRCDPISGHVSLYWYRQALGQGPEFLTYFNYEAQQDKSGLPNDRFSAERPEGSISTLTIQRTEQRDSAMYRCASSLEKPLAGRYEQYFGPGTRLTVT.

The chain carries TRBV19 and TRBJ2-7; D is possibly TRBD1 or TRBD2 (6 bases each). Per the germline V gene, CDR1 is LNHDA and CDR2 is SQIVND (reference sequence). V was pared by 1 base and J by 4 bases, with 14 bases between. There are 15 residues in the CDR3. DNA of the CDR3: TGTGCCAGTAGTATAGGGCCGGGGGCGAATTACGAGCAGTACTTC. It is translated as CASSIGPGANYEQYF.